The 13 T cell receptor beta chains below were found in one sample sequenced in a study of T cells in Graves' hyperthyroidism and ophthalmopathy. The CDR3 regions of TCR beta were amplified from RNA transcripts. Researchers ran a first-round RT-PCR on the TCR CDR3 using the HTBI primer set. TCRdb reprocessed the multiplex PCR reads via MiXCR and lists one record per CDR3 protein. The table has about 480,000 distinct CDR3 sequences, around a quarter seen once. Sequenced: blood. Every receptor here comes from a woman in her twenties or thirties with Graves' ophthalmopathy.

This clonotype was picked up a small number of times. The chain couples TRBV14 to TRBJ1-1; D not certain. This CDR3 has 16 amino acids. V lost 4 bases to trimming and J lost 7 bases, with 22 bases between them. Germline loops: CDR1 SGHDN, CDR2 FVKESK. This CDR3 is CASSRQYGFGKHEAFF. CDR3 nucleotides: TGTGCCAGCAGCCGTCAATACGGGTTTGGTAAACATGAAGCTTTCTTT.

This clonotype was observed a few times. A much more abundant neighbour one base away suggests this may be a read error. The rearrangement uses TRBV3-1 and TRBJ2-7; D remains unclear. V gave up 3 bases and J gave up 3 bases, with 12 bases separating them. This CDR3 is 14 amino acids long. The germline gives CDR1 LGHDT, CDR2 YNNKEL (reference sequence). CDR3 nucleotide sequence: TGTGCCAGCAGCCATCAAGACTGGGGCTACGAGCAGTACTTC. It translates to CASSHQDWGYEQYF.

This clonotype has a handful of counts. This sequence joins TRBV20-1 and TRBJ2-2; 10 positions match TRBD2. The germline gives CDR1 DFQATT, CDR2 SNEGSKA (reference sequence). Unmatched junction bases numbered 4, after V lost 6 bases and J lost 0 bases. The CDR3 sequence is 15 residues long. CDR3 loop: CSAISGGSNTGELFF. For the CDR3, the DNA is TGCAGTGCCATTAGCGGGGGGTCGAACACCGGGGAGCTGTTTTTT.

The chain is built from TRBV20-1 and TRBJ2-2, with 10 bases fitting TRBD2. With V trimmed by 2 bases and J by 6 bases, 12 bases remained unmatched. The CDR3 extends over 17 amino acids. The germline CDR1 and CDR2 sequences are DFQATT and SNEGSKA (reference sequence). Here the CDR3 DNA reads TGCAGTGCTAGAAGGCCAGCGGGGGGGAGTATCCCCGGGGAGCTGTTTTTT. Protein product: CSARRPAGGSIPGELFF.

The gene calls are TRBV3-1 and TRBJ2-7; D is unresolved. Per the germline V gene, CDR1 is LGHDT and CDR2 is YNNKEL (reference sequence). V was clipped by 4 bases and J by 9 bases, with 16 bases between them. This CDR3 is 13 amino acids long. This CDR3 is CASSPSRVGVQYF. The CDR3 DNA follows: TGTGCCAGCAGCCCCAGTAGGGTCGGCGTGCAGTACTTC.

The chain is built from TRBV12-3 or TRBV12-4 and TRBJ1-3, with a possible D match to TRBD1 (5 bases). CDR3 length equals 18 residues. The germline V and J ends were trimmed by 7 bases and 3 bases, with 25 bases remaining between them. The CDR3 loop reads CASKLLGRVGAFGNTIYF. The CDR3 DNA reads TGTGCCAGCAAGCTCTTGGGCCGGGTAGGGGCCTTTGGAAACACCATATATTTT.

This chain joins TRBV10-2 and TRBJ2-5; D is uncertain. CDR3 length: 13 amino acids. Germline CDR1 reads WSHSY; CDR2 reads SAAADI. With 6 bases removed from V and 5 bases from J, the gap between germline ends came to 13 bases. The CDR3 loop is CASRSNSFETQYF. CDR3 nucleotides: TGCGCCAGCAGATCGAACTCTTTTGAGACCCAGTACTTC.

The chain joins TRBV6-1 to TRBJ2-7; 14 bases map to TRBD2. Germline V gives CDR1 MNHNS, CDR2 SASEGT. V shed 6 bases, J shed 6 bases, and the junction held 1 base outside the gene matches. The CDR3 totals 13 residues. The DNA for the CDR3 is TGTGCCAGCAGGGGGACTAGCGGGAGCGAGCAGTACTTC. This translates into CASRGTSGSEQYF.

There are many counts of this clonotype. The gene calls are TRBV28 and TRBJ1-1; no clear D gene. There are 11 residues in the CDR3. Germline V CDR1 and CDR2: MDHEN, SYDVKM. V was cut by 6 bases and J by 9 bases, with 11 bases left in between. CDR3 region: CASSTSSKAFF. The CDR3 nucleotides read TGTGCCAGCAGCACATCGAGCAAAGCTTTCTTT.

This clonotype was picked up many times. This chain connects TRBV6-2 or TRBV6-3 to TRBJ1-1; D ambiguous. CDR3 length: 13 residues. Trimming left V 2 bases short and J 1 base short, with 5 bases between. CDR1 is MNHEY and CDR2 is SVGEGT in the germline V gene. In DNA form, the CDR3 reads TGTGCCAGCAGTTACGGGTGGAACACTGAAGCTTTCTTT. Its translation is CASSYGWNTEAFF.

This clonotype was observed at least ten times. The chain couples TRBV18 to TRBJ2-7; no firm D call. The CDR3 runs to 13 residues. CDR1 is KGHSH, CDR2 LQKENI, per germline. V was trimmed by 8 bases and J by 1 base, leaving 12 bases between them. CDR3 in DNA: TGTGCCAGCAGCCCGCCGGTTTCCTACGAGCAGTACTTC. The encoded protein is CASSPPVSYEQYF.

The rearrangement links TRBV28 to TRBJ2-5, with D perhaps TRBD1 (5 bases). Germline V gene lookup returns CDR1 MDHEN and CDR2 SYDVKM. CDR3 length: 14 residues. V lost 1 base to trimming and J lost 5 bases, with 11 bases between them. CDR3 sequence reads: CASSLSGFEETQYF. The CDR3 nucleotides are TGTGCCAGCAGTTTATCAGGGTTTGAGGAGACCCAGTACTTC. Variable domain in full (rest from reference TRBV28 and TRBJ2-5): DVKVTQSSRYLVKRTGEKVFLECVQDMDHENMFWYRQDPGLGLRLIYFSYDVKMKEKGDIPEGYSVSREKKERFSLILESASTNQTSMYLCASSLSGFEETQYFGPGTRLLVL.

This clonotype was seen a handful of times. The gene calls are TRBV11-2 and TRBJ1-6; the match to TRBD1 covers 8 bases. The CDR3 totals 14 residues. Germline loops: CDR1 SGHAT, CDR2 FQNNGV. V lost 4 bases to trimming and J lost 8 bases; unmatched junction nucleotides: 4. CDR3 nucleotide sequence: TGTGCCAGCAGCTCAGGGGGCGGTGATTCACCCCTCCACTTT. It specifies CASSSGGGDSPLHF.